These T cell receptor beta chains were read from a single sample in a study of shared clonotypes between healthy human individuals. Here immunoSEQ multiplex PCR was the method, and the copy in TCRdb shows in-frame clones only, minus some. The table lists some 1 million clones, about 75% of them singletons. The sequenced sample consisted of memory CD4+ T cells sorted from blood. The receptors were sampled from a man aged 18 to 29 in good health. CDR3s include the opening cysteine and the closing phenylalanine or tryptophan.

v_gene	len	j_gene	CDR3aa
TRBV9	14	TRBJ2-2	CASSVGTNTGELFF
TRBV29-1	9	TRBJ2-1	CSVEAGWVF
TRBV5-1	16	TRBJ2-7	CASSFGMGQGAYEQYF
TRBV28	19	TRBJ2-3	CASSPAGRTSGGKTDTQYF
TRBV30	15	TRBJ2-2	CAWSVLGENTGELFF
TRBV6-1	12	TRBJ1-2	CASTDSNYGYTF
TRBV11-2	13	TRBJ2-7	CASSPVLGYEQYF
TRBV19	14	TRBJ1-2	CASSIDPSFYGYTF
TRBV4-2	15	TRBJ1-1	CASSLSQGQGTEAFF
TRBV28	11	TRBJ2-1	CAITGGREQFF
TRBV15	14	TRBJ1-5	CATSTGVRYQPQHF
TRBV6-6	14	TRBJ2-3	CASSYSRGGDTQYF
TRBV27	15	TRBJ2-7	CASSLAWRGGYEQYF
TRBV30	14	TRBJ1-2	CATSGTGIIYGYTF
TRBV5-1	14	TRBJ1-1	CASSRTGGSPEAFF
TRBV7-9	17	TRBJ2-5	CASSLVRGDWVQETQYF
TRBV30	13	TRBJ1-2	CAWRGSGAGSDTF
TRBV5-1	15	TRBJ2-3	CASRGQGGSTDTQYF
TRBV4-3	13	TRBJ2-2	CASSQDYGEVLFF
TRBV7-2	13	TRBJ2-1	CASSLVQYGEQFF
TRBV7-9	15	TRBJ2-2	CASSLAWDSTGELFF
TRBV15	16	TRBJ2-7	CATSRDGTSGRGEQYF
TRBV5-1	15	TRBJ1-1	CASSFSGTGQTEAFF
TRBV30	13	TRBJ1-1	CAWQGQVNTEAFF
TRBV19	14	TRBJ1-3	CASSPGQGRHTIYF
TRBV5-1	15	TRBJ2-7	CASSKGTSGGGEQYF
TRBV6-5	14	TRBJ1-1	CASSLEGGPTEAFF
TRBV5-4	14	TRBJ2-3	CASSSGQGTDTQYF
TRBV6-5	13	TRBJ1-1	CASSSGSWSEAFF
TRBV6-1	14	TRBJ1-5	CASTSQGTAQPQHF